Below, 7 T cell receptor beta chains from the same sample are listed, as sequenced in a study of T cells in Graves' hyperthyroidism and ophthalmopathy (dated by TCRdb to the late 2010s). The library was generated by multiplex PCR. The instrument given in TCRdb is Illumina HiSeq 2000. The TCR beta CDR3 regions were amplified from the RNA transcripts. The TCR CDR3 was subjected to a first round of RT-PCR using the HTBI primer set and the Qiagen OneStep RT-PCR kit. In TCRdb, the public reads were trimmed at Q25 with fastp and aligned with MiXCR, with productive beta chains retained. CDR3 protein sequences are deduplicated, and each keeps its most common genes and DNA. Here the sample has a few hundred thousand distinct CDR3 sequences; around 15% occur a single time. Clones ranked in the top ten supply 5% to 6.5% of the sample. The sequencing sample was made of blood. These TCRs come from a woman between 18 and 29 years old with Graves' hyperthyroidism.

The sample holds many counts of this clonotype. The chain joins TRBV20-1 to TRBJ2-5, with D possibly being TRBD2 (6 bases). The CDR3 length is 13 residues. Trimming took off 5 bases at V and 3 bases at J, with 13 bases between the two ends. CDR1 is DFQATT, CDR2 SNEGSKA, per germline (reference sequence). CDR3 protein: CSAPWAGKETQYF. In DNA form, the CDR3 reads TGCAGTGCTCCCTGGGCGGGGAAAGAGACCCAGTACTTC.

This clonotype appeared many times. The chain combines TRBV29-1 with TRBJ1-2; 7 bases line up with TRBD1. This CDR3 comprises 12 residues. Germline lookup yields CDR1 SQVTM and CDR2 ANQGSEA. After removal of 6 bases from V and 10 bases from J, the junction contained 11 bases not matched to a gene. The CDR3 here is CSVVTGVLVYTF. The CDR3 nucleotides read TGCAGCGTCGTTACAGGGGTCTTGGTCTACACCTTC.

This clonotype appeared a few times. The chain couples TRBV5-1 to TRBJ2-2; no clear D. Per germline, CDR1 SGHRS and CDR2 YFSETQ. V lost 2 bases, J lost 3 bases, and 5 bases lay in between. This CDR3 contains 13 residues. CDR3 sequence reads: CASSLDYTGELFF. CDR3 DNA: TGCGCCAGCAGCTTAGACTACACCGGGGAGCTGTTTTTT.

This clonotype was recorded many times. This chain connects TRBV28 to TRBJ1-5; D is possibly TRBD1 (6 bases). Trimming took off 6 bases at V and 6 bases at J, with 12 bases between the two ends. Germline lookup yields CDR1 MDHEN and CDR2 SYDVKM. The CDR3 length is 13 residues. The CDR3 sequence: CASSLVRGQPQHF. The CDR3 DNA is TGTGCCAGCAGCCTAGTCAGGGGTCAGCCCCAGCATTTT.

The chain couples TRBV20-1 to TRBJ2-2; 11 bases map to TRBD1. V gave up 8 bases and J gave up 5 bases; unmatched junction bases: 4. The CDR3 runs 13 residues. CDR1 is DFQATT, CDR2 SNEGSKA, per germline (reference sequence). The CDR3 region has the DNA TGCAGTTTCGGACAGGGGGCGACCGGGGAGCTGTTTTTT. Translating it yields CSFGQGATGELFF.

In this sample, this clonotype turned up many times. V is TRBV24-1 and J is TRBJ1-2, with 8 bases matching TRBD1. V trimming: 3 bases; J trimming: 4 bases; junction bases outside the gene matches: 3. Germline loops: CDR1 KGHDR, CDR2 SFDVKD. This CDR3 region has 14 residues. Here the CDR3 reads CATSDPGQGYGYTF. For the CDR3, the DNA is TGTGCCACCAGTGATCCTGGACAGGGCTATGGCTACACCTTC.

This chain joins TRBV11-2 and TRBJ1-3; D ambiguous. Trimming pared 0 bases from V and 4 bases from J, leaving 10 bases between. CDR3 length equals 15 residues. Germline-derived CDR1 and CDR2 are SGHAT and FQNNGV. Written as DNA, the CDR3 is TGTGCCAGCAGCTTAGAGATCGGATCGGGAAACACCATATATTTT. Its protein product is CASSLEIGSGNTIYF.